These 11 T cell receptor beta chains were all obtained from the same sample, sequenced in a study of blood T cell repertoires in COVID-19. Profiling relied on immunoSEQ multiplex PCR, and the TCRdb table lists in-frame clones only, not all of them. Among roughly 160,000 clones listed, approximately 90% were seen once. The sequenced sample was peripheral blood. The source of these receptors is a man aged 18-30 years with COVID-19, enrolled during active disease.

The chain links TRBV30 to TRBJ1-4; D is unresolved. Germline V CDR1 and CDR2: GTSNPN, SVGIG (reference sequence). CDR3 length: 13 amino acids. The V gene lost 0 bases and the J gene lost 8 bases, with 10 bases spanning the gap. The CDR3 protein is CAWSVGMREKLFF. The CDR3 DNA is TGTGCCTGGAGTGTCGGAATGAGGGAAAAACTGTTTTTT.

This chain uses TRBV9 with TRBJ2-7, with a weak D call TRBD1 (6 bases). CDR1 is SGDLS, CDR2 YYNGEE, per germline. V shed 3 bases and J shed 5 bases, with 12 bases lying between them. The CDR3 extends over 13 amino acids. The chain's CDR3 is CASSATGINEQYF. In DNA form, the CDR3 reads TGTGCCAGCAGCGCCACAGGGATCAACGAGCAGTACTTC.

V is TRBV6-6 and J is TRBJ1-6, with 7 bases that match TRBD1. The CDR3 is 16 amino acids. Germline V gene data show CDR1 as MNHNY and CDR2 as SVGAGI (reference sequence). The V and J ends lost 2 bases and 5 bases, in that order; junction bases with no gene match: 6. The chain's CDR3 is CASSYAGGLDNSPLHF. CDR3 bases: TGTGCCAGCAGTTACGCAGGGGGGCTCGATAATTCACCCCTCCACTTT.

V usage is TRBV6-4 and J usage is TRBJ2-2; TRBD2 aligns across 8 bases. This CDR3 spans 16 amino acids. Germline V CDR1 and CDR2: MRHNA, SNTAGT. Trimming cost V 2 bases and J 3 bases; bases outside gene matches: 5. The CDR3 DNA is TGTGCCAGCAGTGACGGGCGGGAGGCCGACACCGGGGAGCTGTTTTTT. As protein: CASSDGREADTGELFF.

The chain has TRBV28 and TRBJ1-2, with D unclear. V dropped 5 bases and J dropped 8 bases, with 18 bases sitting between them. Germline CDR1 is MDHEN and CDR2 is SYDVKM. The CDR3 spans 14 residues. CDR3 protein: CASSLMRAENGYTF. The DNA of the CDR3 is TGTGCCAGCAGTCTTATGCGGGCGGAGAACGGCTACACCTTC.

This chain uses TRBV15 with TRBJ2-1; 10 nucleotides line up with TRBD2. Germline V gene lookup returns CDR1 LNHNV and CDR2 YYDKDF (reference sequence). With 0 bases clipped from V and 2 bases from J, the junction kept 4 bases outside the gene matches. The CDR3 spans 17 residues. The CDR3 DNA is TGTGCCACCAGCAGAGATCGACTAGCGGGCACCTACAATGAGCAGTTCTTC. This codes for CATSRDRLAGTYNEQFF.

This clone was counted a few times. CDR3 residues: CAISAGSGTDTQYF. The DNA of the CDR3 is TGTGCCATCAGTGCGGGTAGCGGCACAGATACGCAGTATTTT. The V call is TRBV10-3, the J call TRBJ2-3; possible D gene TRBD2, 5 bases. Per germline, CDR1 ENHRY and CDR2 SYGVKD. The CDR3 length is 14 residues. V was clipped by 4 bases and J by 1 base, with 9 bases between them.

This clone was seen a single time. The chain employs TRBV7-9 and TRBJ2-3; perhaps TRBD2 as D (5 bases). Trimming removed 4 bases from V and 5 bases from J, with 13 bases in between. The CDR3 has 14 residues. CDR1 and CDR2 from the germline V gene are SEHNR and FQNEAQ (reference sequence). CDR3 bases: TGTGCCAGCAGCTCCGGAGAGGGAATAGATACGCAGTATTTT. Translating gives CASSSGEGIDTQYF.

This clone turned up a few times. This chain links TRBV4-1 with TRBJ2-1; D ambiguous. This CDR3 is 17 amino acids long. The germline CDR1 and CDR2 sequences are MGHRA and YSYEKL. V was trimmed by 6 bases and J by 3 bases, leaving 21 bases between them. CDR3 sequence (DNA): TGCGCCAGCAGACTAAATCCAATAAACACCTACTACAATGAGCAGTTCTTC. It specifies CASRLNPINTYYNEQFF.

This sequence joins TRBV2 and TRBJ2-3; D gene uncertain. CDR1 and CDR2 (germline): SNHLY, FYNNEI. This CDR3 spans 16 amino acids. V lost 4 bases, J lost 0 bases, and 14 bases lay in between. CDR3 in amino acids: CASSVPLRGSTDTQYF. Here the CDR3 DNA reads TGTGCCAGCAGTGTCCCTCTCCGAGGTAGCACAGATACGCAGTATTTT.

V usage is TRBV2 and J usage is TRBJ2-7; TRBD1 matches at 7 bases. The CDR3 length is 17 residues. V lost 1 base and J lost 0; bases outside the gene matches: 9. Germline CDR1 and CDR2: SNHLY and FYNNEI. Here the CDR3 reads CASSEGPGGSLSYEQYF. The CDR3 DNA reads TGTGCCAGCAGTGAAGGACCAGGGGGTTCCCTCTCCTACGAGCAGTACTTC.